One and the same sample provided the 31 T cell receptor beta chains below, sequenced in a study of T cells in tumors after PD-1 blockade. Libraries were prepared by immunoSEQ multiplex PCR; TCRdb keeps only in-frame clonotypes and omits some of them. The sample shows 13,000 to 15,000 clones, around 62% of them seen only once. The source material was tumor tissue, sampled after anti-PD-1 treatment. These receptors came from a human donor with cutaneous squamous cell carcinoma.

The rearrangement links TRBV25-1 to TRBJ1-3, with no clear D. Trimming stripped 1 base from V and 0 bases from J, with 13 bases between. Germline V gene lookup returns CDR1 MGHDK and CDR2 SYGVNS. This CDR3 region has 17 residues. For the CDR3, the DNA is TGTGCCAGCAGTGAATCAATCCGGGGAGTCTCTGGAAACACCATATATTTT. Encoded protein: CASSESIRGVSGNTIYF.

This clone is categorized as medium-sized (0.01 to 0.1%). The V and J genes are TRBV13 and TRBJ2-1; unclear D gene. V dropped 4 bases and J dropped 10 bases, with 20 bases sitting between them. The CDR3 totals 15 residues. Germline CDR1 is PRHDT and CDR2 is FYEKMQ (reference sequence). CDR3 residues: CASSSLVSMAREQFF. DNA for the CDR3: TGTGCCAGCAGCTCTTTGGTCTCTATGGCGAGGGAGCAGTTCTTC.

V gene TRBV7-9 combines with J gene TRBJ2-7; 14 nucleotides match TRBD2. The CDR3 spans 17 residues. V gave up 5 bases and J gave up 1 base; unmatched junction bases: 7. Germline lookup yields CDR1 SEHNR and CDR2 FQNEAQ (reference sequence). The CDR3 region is CASSEGLAGERSYEQYF. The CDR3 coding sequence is TGTGCCAGCAGCGAGGGACTAGCGGGAGAGAGATCCTACGAGCAGTACTTC.

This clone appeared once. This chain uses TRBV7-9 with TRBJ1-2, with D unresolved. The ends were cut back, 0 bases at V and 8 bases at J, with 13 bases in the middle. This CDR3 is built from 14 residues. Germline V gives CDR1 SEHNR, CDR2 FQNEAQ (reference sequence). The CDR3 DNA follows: TGTGCCAGCAGCTTAGCCGAGGTGGGAGGCGGCTACACCTTC. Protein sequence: CASSLAEVGGGYTF. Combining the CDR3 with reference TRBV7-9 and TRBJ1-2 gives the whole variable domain DTGVSQNPRHKITKRGQNVTFRCDPISEHNRLYWYRQTLGQGPEFLTYFQNEAQLEKSRLLSDRFSAERPKGSFSTLEIQRTEQGDSAMYLCASSLAEVGGGYTFGSGTRLTVV.

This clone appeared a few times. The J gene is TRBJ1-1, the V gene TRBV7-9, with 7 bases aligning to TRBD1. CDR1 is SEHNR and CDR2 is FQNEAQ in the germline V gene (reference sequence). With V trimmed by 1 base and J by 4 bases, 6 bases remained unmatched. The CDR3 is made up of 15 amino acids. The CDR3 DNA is TGTGCCAGCAGCTTAGGGTCAGGGGGACCCACTGAAGCTTTCTTT. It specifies CASSLGSGGPTEAFF.

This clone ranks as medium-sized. DNA of the CDR3: TGTGCCAGCAGTTCAAGGGGAATCTACACTGAAGCTTTCTTT. This gives the protein CASSSRGIYTEAFF. V and J are TRBV6-5 and TRBJ1-1; tentatively, D is TRBD1 (5 bases). From germline, CDR1 is MNHEY and CDR2 SVGAGI. The CDR3 spans 14 residues. The V end was cut by 4 bases, the J end by 3 bases, with 12 bases between.

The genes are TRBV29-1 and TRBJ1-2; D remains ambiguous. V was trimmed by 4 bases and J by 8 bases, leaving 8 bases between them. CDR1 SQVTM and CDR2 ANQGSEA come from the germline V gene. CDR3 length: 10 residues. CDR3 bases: TGCAGCGTTGGGGTGGGAGGCTACACCTTC. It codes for CSVGVGGYTF.

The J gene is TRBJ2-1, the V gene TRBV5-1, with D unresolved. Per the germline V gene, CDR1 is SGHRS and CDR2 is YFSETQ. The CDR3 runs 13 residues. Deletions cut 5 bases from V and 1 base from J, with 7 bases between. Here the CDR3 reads CASRRASYNEQFF. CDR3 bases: TGCGCCAGCAGACGCGCGTCCTACAATGAGCAGTTCTTC. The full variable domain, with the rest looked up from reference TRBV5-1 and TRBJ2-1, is KAGVTQTPRYLIKTRGQQVTLSCSPISGHRSVSWYQQTPGQGLQFLFEYFSETQRNKGNFPGRFSGRQFSNSRSEMNVSTLELGDSALYLCASRRASYNEQFFGPGTRLTVL.

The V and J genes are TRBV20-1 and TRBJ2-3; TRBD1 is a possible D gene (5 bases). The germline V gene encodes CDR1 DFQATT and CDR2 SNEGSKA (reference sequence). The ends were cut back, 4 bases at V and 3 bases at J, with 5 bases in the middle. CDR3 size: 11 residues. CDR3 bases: TGCAGTGCTAAGGGGACAGATACGCAGTATTTT. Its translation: CSAKGTDTQYF.

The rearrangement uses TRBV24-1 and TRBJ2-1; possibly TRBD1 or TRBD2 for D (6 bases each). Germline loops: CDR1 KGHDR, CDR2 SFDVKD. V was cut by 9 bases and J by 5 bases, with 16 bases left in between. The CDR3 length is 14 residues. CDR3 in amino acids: CATQGPGANNEQFF. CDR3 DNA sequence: TGTGCCACCCAAGGCCCGGGGGCTAACAATGAGCAGTTCTTC.

CDR3 in DNA: TGTGCCAGCAGGTACGAAGACTCCTCCTACGAGCAGTACTTC. The encoded protein is CASRYEDSSYEQYF. V is TRBV6-5 and J is TRBJ2-7, with unresolved D. The CDR3 totals 14 residues. Trimming pared 6 bases from V and 0 bases from J, leaving 12 bases between. In germline, CDR1 is MNHEY, CDR2 SVGAGI.

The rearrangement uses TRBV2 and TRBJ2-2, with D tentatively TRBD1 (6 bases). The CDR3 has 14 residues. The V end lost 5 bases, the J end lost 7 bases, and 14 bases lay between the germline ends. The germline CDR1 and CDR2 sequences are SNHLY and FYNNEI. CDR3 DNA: TGTGCCAGCAGTTTCGGACAGAATAGCGGGGAGCTGTTTTTT. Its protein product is CASSFGQNSGELFF.

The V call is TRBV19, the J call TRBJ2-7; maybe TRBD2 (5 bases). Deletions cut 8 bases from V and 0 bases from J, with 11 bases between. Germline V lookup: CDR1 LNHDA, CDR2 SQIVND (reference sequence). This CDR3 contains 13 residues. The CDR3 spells CASSNDYSYEQYF. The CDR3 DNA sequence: TGTGCCAGTTCCAACGACTACTCCTACGAGCAGTACTTC.

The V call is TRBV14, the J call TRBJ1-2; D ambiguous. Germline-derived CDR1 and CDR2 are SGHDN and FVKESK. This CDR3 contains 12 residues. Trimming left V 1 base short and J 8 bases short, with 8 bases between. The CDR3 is CASSQGGNGYTF. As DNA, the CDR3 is TGTGCCAGCAGCCAAGGAGGGAACGGCTACACCTTC.

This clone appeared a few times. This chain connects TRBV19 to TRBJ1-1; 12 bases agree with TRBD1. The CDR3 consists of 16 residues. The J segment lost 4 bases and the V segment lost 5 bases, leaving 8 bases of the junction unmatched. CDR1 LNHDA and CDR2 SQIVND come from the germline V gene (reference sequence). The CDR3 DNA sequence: TGTGCCAGTAGTTCAACCCGGGACAGGGGGCGCACTGAAGCTTTCTTT. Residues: CASSSTRDRGRTEAFF.

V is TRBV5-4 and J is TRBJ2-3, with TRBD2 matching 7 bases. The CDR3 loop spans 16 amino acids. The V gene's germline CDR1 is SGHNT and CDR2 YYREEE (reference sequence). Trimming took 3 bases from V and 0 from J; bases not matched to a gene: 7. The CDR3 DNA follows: TGTGCCAGCAGCTATAAGCGGGATAGTAGCACAGATACGCAGTATTTT. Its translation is CASSYKRDSSTDTQYF. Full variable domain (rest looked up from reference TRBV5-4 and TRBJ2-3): ETGVTQSPTHLIKTRGQQVTLRCSSQSGHNTVSWYQQALGQGPQFIFQYYREEENGRGNFPPRFSGLQFPNYSSELNVNALELDDSALYLCASSYKRDSSTDTQYFGPGTRLTVL.

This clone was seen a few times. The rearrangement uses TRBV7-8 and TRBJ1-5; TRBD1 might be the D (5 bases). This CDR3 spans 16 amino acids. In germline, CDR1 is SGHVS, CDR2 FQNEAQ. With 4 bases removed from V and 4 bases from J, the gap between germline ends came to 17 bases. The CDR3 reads CASSSPSEDKNQPQHF. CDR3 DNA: TGTGCCAGCAGCTCCCCAAGCGAGGACAAAAATCAGCCCCAGCATTTT.

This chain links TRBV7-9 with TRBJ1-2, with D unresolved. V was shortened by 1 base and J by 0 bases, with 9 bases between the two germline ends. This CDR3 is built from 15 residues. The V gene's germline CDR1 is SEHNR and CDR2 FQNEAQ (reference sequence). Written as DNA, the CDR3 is TGTGCCAGCAGCTTAGATTGGCTGGCTAACTATGGCTACACCTTC. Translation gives CASSLDWLANYGYTF.

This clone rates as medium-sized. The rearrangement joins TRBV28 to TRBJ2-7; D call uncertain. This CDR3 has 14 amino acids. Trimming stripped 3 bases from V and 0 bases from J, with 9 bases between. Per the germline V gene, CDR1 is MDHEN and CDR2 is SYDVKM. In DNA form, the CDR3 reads TGTGCCAGCAGTTTGGCCTCCCTCTCCTACGAGCAGTACTTC. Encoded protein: CASSLASLSYEQYF.

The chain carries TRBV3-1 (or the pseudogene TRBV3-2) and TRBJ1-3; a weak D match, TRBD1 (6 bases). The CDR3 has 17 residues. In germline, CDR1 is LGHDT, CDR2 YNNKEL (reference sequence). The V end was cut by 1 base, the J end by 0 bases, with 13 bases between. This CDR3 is CASSQAYGGTSGNTIYF. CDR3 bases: TGTGCCAGCAGCCAAGCATACGGGGGCACCTCTGGAAACACCATATATTTT.

The CDR3 region has the DNA TGTGCCAGCAGCTTGATCCACGAGCAGTACTTC. Its translation is CASSLIHEQYF. The chain links TRBV5-4 to TRBJ2-7; no reliable D call. Germline assignment: CDR1 SGHNT and CDR2 YYREEE (reference sequence). V lost 1 base, J lost 5 bases, and 4 bases lay in between. The CDR3 length is 11 residues.

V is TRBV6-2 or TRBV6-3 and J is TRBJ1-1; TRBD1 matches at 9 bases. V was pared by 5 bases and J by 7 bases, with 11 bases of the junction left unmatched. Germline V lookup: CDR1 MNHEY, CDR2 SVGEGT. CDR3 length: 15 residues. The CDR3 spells CASSTSGTGKGEAFF. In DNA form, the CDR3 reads TGTGCCAGCAGTACGTCCGGGACAGGGAAGGGTGAAGCTTTCTTT.

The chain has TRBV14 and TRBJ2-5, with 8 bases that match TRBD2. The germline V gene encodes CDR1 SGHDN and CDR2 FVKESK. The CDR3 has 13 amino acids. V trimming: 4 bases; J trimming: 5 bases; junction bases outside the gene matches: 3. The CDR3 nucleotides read TGTGCCAGCAGCCTAGCGGGAAGGGAGACCCAGTACTTC. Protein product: CASSLAGRETQYF.

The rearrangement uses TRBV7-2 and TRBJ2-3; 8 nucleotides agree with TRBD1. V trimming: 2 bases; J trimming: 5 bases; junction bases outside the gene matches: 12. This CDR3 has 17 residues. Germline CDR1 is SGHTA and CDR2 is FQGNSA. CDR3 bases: TGTGCCAGCAGCTTAACTGGAATTGGGACAGGCCTAGATACGCAGTATTTT. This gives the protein CASSLTGIGTGLDTQYF.

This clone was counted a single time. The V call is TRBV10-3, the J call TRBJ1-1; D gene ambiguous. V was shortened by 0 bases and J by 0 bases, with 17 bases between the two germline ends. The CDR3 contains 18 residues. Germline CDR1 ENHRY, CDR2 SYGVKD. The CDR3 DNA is TGTGCCATCAGTGAGTCGACCCTGGCCGGACCGATGAACACTGAAGCTTTCTTT. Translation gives CAISESTLAGPMNTEAFF.

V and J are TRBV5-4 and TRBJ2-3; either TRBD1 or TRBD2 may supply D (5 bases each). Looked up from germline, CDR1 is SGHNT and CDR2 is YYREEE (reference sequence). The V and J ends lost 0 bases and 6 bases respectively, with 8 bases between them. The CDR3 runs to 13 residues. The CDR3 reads CASSLGGSDTQYF. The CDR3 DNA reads TGTGCCAGCAGCTTGGGGGGGTCGGATACGCAGTATTTT.

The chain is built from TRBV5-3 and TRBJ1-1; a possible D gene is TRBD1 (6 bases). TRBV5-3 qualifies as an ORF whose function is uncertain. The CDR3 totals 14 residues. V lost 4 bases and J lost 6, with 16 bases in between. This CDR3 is CARSRRTEQAEAFF. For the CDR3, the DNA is TGTGCCAGAAGCCGAAGGACAGAGCAAGCTGAAGCTTTCTTT.

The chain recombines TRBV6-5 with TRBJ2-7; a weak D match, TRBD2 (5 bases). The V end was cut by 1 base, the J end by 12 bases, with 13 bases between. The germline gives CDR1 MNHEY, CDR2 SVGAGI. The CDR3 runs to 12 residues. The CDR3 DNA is TGTGCCAGCAGTTACTGGAGGCCCTTTGGGTACTTC. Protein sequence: CASSYWRPFGYF.

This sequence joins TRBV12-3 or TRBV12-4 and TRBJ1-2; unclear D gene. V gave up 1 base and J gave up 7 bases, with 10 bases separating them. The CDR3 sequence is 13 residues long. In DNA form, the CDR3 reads TGTGCCAGCAGTTTAGGGGGTCGTTCTGGCTACACCTTC. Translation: CASSLGGRSGYTF.

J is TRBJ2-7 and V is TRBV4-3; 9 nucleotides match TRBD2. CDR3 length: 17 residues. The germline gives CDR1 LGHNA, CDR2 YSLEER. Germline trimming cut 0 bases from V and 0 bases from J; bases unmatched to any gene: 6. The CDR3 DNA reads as TGCGCCAGCAGCCAAGATGCTAGCGGGGCCTTCTCCTACGAGCAGTACTTC. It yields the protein CASSQDASGAFSYEQYF.

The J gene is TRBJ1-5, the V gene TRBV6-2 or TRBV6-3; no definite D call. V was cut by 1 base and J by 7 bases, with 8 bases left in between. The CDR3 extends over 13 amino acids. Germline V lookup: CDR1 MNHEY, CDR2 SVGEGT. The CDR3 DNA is TGTGCCAGCAGTTACTGGGGTGGGCAGCCCCAGCATTTT. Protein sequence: CASSYWGGQPQHF.